The 23 T cell receptor beta chains below come from one sample, sequenced in a study of blood T cell repertoires in COVID-19 (dated by TCRdb to 2018 to 2021). Library preparation employed the immunoSEQ multiplex PCR assay. TCRdb re-hosts the immuneACCESS table, in-frame sequences only. Its copies lack some clones; in the studies checked, an unresolved V gene accounts for under half of them, and the cause for the rest is not known. This sample holds under 400,000 clones; roughly nine tenths were observed only once. The ten largest clones represent less than 5% of the sample. The sequencing input was peripheral blood. The receptors here all came from a woman between 55 and 75 years old with COVID-19, enrolled during active disease.

The J gene is TRBJ1-2, the V gene TRBV19, with 8 positions matching TRBD1. The CDR3 has 14 residues. Germline V gene lookup returns CDR1 LNHDA and CDR2 SQIVND (reference sequence). V gave up 7 bases and J gave up 3 bases; unmatched junction bases: 7. CDR3 DNA: TGTGCCAGTACCTGGACAGGGAGCGACTATGGCTACACCTTC. Translating gives CASTWTGSDYGYTF. Full variable domain (remainder filled in from reference TRBV19 and TRBJ1-2): DGGITQSPKYLFRKEGQNVTLSCEQNLNHDAMYWYRQDPGQGLRLIYYSQIVNDFQKGDIAEGYSVSREKKESFPLTVTSAQKNPTAFYLCASTWTGSDYGYTFGSGTRLTVV.

The CDR3 protein is CASSDRTGSGWAFF. The CDR3 nucleotides read TGTGCCAGCAGCGACAGAACAGGATCCGGATGGGCTTTCTTT. The gene calls are TRBV7-2 and TRBJ1-1; TRBD1 might be the D (5 bases). Germline loops: CDR1 SGHTA, CDR2 FQGNSA. Trimming cost V 5 bases and J 11 bases, with 21 bases left between them. This CDR3 has 14 residues. Looking up the rest from reference TRBV7-2 and TRBJ1-1 gives the full variable domain: GAGVSQSPSNKVTEKGKDVELRCDPISGHTALYWYRQSLGQGLEFLIYFQGNSAPDKSGLPSDRFSAERTGGSVSTLTIQRTQQEDSAVYLCASSDRTGSGWAFFGQGTRLTVV.

The chain joins TRBV14 to TRBJ1-6, with 8 bases that match TRBD1. V shed 4 bases and J 0 bases; nucleotides not matched to a gene: 5. Germline loops: CDR1 SGHDN, CDR2 FVKESK. The CDR3 is 17 amino acids. CDR3 in amino acids: CASSPRQGSSYNSPLHF. CDR3 nucleotide sequence: TGTGCCAGCAGCCCTCGACAGGGGAGCTCCTATAATTCACCCCTCCACTTT.

The count of this clone is one. The chain employs TRBV7-9 and TRBJ1-1; TRBD1 matches at 10 bases. This CDR3 is 16 amino acids long. The V and J ends lost 5 bases and 0 bases, in that order; junction bases with no gene match: 6. Germline assignment: CDR1 SEHNR and CDR2 FQNEAQ (reference sequence). The CDR3 region has the DNA TGTGCCAGCAGCGAGTGGACAGGGGGAATGAACACTGAAGCTTTCTTT. Translation: CASSEWTGGMNTEAFF. Complete variable domain (other parts from reference TRBV7-9 and TRBJ1-1): DTGVSQNPRHKITKRGQNVTFRCDPISEHNRLYWYRQTLGQGPEFLTYFQNEAQLEKSRLLSDRFSAERPKGSFSTLEIQRTEQGDSAMYLCASSEWTGGMNTEAFFGQGTRLTVV.

Here the CDR3 DNA reads TGTGCCAGCAGGCCCCGGGACACAGGGGGTTCACCCCTCCACTTT. Its protein is CASRPRDTGGSPLHF. V gene TRBV2 combines with J gene TRBJ1-6; TRBD1 agrees at 8 bases. CDR1 is SNHLY and CDR2 is FYNNEI in the germline V gene. V trimming: 6 bases; J trimming: 9 bases; junction bases outside the gene matches: 10. The CDR3 loop spans 15 amino acids.

This clone has more than one count but fewer than ten. This rearrangement joins TRBV2 to TRBJ1-2; D is perhaps TRBD1 (5 bases). The germline V gene has CDR1 SNHLY and CDR2 FYNNEI. V dropped 6 bases and J dropped 8 bases, with 16 bases sitting between them. This CDR3 region has 13 residues. The CDR3 sequence: CASRAGLIYGYTF. In DNA form, the CDR3 reads TGTGCCAGCAGGGCAGGGCTAATATACGGCTACACCTTC.

V usage is TRBV19 and J usage is TRBJ1-5; maybe TRBD1 (5 bases). The V end was cut by 5 bases, the J end by 4 bases, with 21 bases between. CDR1 is LNHDA, CDR2 SQIVND, per germline (reference sequence). This CDR3 contains 17 residues. The CDR3: CASSSSGTFVGNQPQHF. In DNA form, the CDR3 reads TGTGCCAGTAGTTCTTCCGGGACTTTTGTGGGGAATCAGCCCCAGCATTTT.

Points on this clone: At one of its ends the junction is not consistent with the germline gene, which may arise from a read error. This chain uses TRBV7-7 with TRBJ2-3, with 11 bases that match TRBD2. The CDR3 is 15 amino acids. Germline V gene lookup returns CDR1 SSHAT and CDR2 FNYEAQ (reference sequence). For the CDR3, the DNA is TGTGCTAGCAGCTTTAGCGGGGGGGCCGCAGATACGCAGTATTTT. This translates into CASSFSGGAADTQYF. Based on the CDR3 plus reference TRBV7-7 and TRBJ2-3, the full variable domain is GAGVSQSPRYKVTKRGQDVTLRCDPISSHATLYWYQQALGQGPEFLTYFNYEAQPDKSGLPSDRFSAERPEGSISTLTIQRTEQRDSAMYRCASSFSGGAADTQYFGPGTRLTVL.

This clone was counted a single time. This rearrangement joins TRBV4-1 to TRBJ2-1; D gene unclear. The germline V and J ends were trimmed by 1 base and 4 bases, with 11 bases remaining between them. Germline CDR1 and CDR2: MGHRA and YSYEKL. The CDR3 loop spans 15 amino acids. CDR3 sequence: CASSQALNRYNEQFF. The CDR3 coding sequence is TGCGCCAGCAGCCAAGCTCTTAACAGATACAATGAGCAGTTCTTC.

The chain employs TRBV15 and TRBJ2-1; D may be TRBD2 (7 bases). CDR3 length: 16 amino acids. Trimming left V 0 bases short and J 7 bases short, with 16 bases between. Germline V gene lookup returns CDR1 LNHNV and CDR2 YYDKDF (reference sequence). CDR3: CATSRDRGARINEQFF. Here the CDR3 DNA reads TGTGCCACCAGCAGAGATCGGGGGGCCCGAATTAATGAGCAGTTCTTC.

The chain carries TRBV9 and TRBJ1-3; D uncertain. V dropped 3 bases and J dropped 0 bases, with 4 bases sitting between them. The CDR3 loop spans 13 amino acids. Germline values: CDR1 SGDLS, CDR2 YYNGEE. The CDR3 here is CASSASSGNTIYF. CDR3 coding DNA: TGTGCCAGCAGCGCCTCCTCTGGAAACACCATATATTTT.

The chain is built from TRBV5-1 and TRBJ2-1; no firm D call. The CDR3 has 15 amino acids. Germline V CDR1 and CDR2: SGHRS, YFSETQ. V lost 2 bases, J lost 4 bases, and 13 bases lay in between. The CDR3 region is CASSLQLEVYNEQFF. As DNA, the CDR3 is TGCGCCAGCAGCTTACAGCTGGAAGTTTACAATGAGCAGTTCTTC.

For this clone: The same CDR3 can be traced to other DNA sequences in this sample. This chain links TRBV28 with TRBJ1-1; D unclear. The CDR3 has 15 amino acids. V lost 0 bases, J lost 1 base, and 9 bases lay in between. The germline V gene encodes CDR1 MDHEN and CDR2 SYDVKM. The CDR3 region is CASSLWGGQNTEAFF. CDR3 in DNA: TGTGCCAGCAGTTTATGGGGCGGGCAGAACACTGAAGCTTTCTTT.

This chain links TRBV12-3 or TRBV12-4 with TRBJ2-7, with D possibly matching TRBD2 (6 bases). This CDR3 region has 13 residues. Trimming stripped 3 bases from V and 3 bases from J, with 9 bases between. For the CDR3, the DNA is TGTGCCAGCAGTTTCGCGGGATTCTACGAGCAGTACTTC. Encoded protein: CASSFAGFYEQYF.

This clone was recorded a few times. The genes are TRBV7-9 and TRBJ1-3, with D maybe TRBD1 (6 bases). V lost 8 bases to trimming and J lost 0 bases, with 20 bases between them. CDR1 is SEHNR and CDR2 is FQNEAQ in the germline V gene (reference sequence). CDR3 length equals 17 residues. This CDR3 is CASGPWETGRSGNTIYF. Written as DNA, the CDR3 is TGTGCCAGCGGACCTTGGGAGACAGGTCGCTCTGGAAACACCATATATTTT.

V is TRBV4-2 and J is TRBJ1-4, with 9 bases lining up with TRBD1. J was trimmed by 7 bases and V by 5 bases; bases with no gene match: 8. The CDR3 is 15 residues long. CDR1 LGHNA and CDR2 YNFKEQ come from the germline V gene. The CDR3 DNA is TGTGCCAGCAGCGTAGCCGGGACAGGGTTTGAAAAACTGTTTTTT. It specifies CASSVAGTGFEKLFF.

This chain connects TRBV7-9 to TRBJ1-5; D is unclear. The CDR3 runs 13 residues. CDR1 and CDR2 (germline): SEHNR, FQNEAQ (reference sequence). V shed 7 bases and J shed 7 bases, with 14 bases lying between them. CDR3 in amino acids: CASTPTPEQPQHF. The CDR3 region has the DNA TGTGCCAGCACCCCGACTCCAGAGCAGCCCCAGCATTTT.

The rearrangement links TRBV2 to TRBJ1-1; 7 bases are a match to TRBD1. Per germline, CDR1 SNHLY and CDR2 FYNNEI. The V gene end was trimmed by 8 bases and the J gene end by 0 bases; junction bases not matched to a gene: 9. CDR3 length: 15 amino acids. CDR3 DNA sequence: TGTGCCAGCCAGACACAGGGGACAATGAACACTGAAGCTTTCTTT. Protein sequence: CASQTQGTMNTEAFF.

This clone was counted once. CDR3 sequence: CAWNRGAAGEKLFF. The CDR3 region has the DNA TGTGCCTGGAATCGGGGGGCGGCGGGTGAAAAACTGTTTTTT. V and J are TRBV30 and TRBJ1-4; TRBD1 is a possible D gene (6 bases). CDR1 and CDR2 from the germline V gene are GTSNPN and SVGIG (reference sequence). The length of the CDR3 is 14 residues. Trimming left V 4 bases short and J 7 bases short, with 16 bases between.

DNA for the CDR3: TGTGCCAGCGCCGGCGGGCGCAATCAGCCCCAGCATTTT. This encodes CASAGGRNQPQHF. V gene TRBV6-5 combines with J gene TRBJ1-5; no clear D. The CDR3 extends over 13 amino acids. V was clipped by 8 bases and J by 2 bases, with 10 bases between them. Germline values: CDR1 MNHEY, CDR2 SVGAGI.

The chain has TRBV5-4 and TRBJ1-4; 8 nucleotides agree with TRBD1. Per the germline V gene, CDR1 is SGHNT and CDR2 is YYREEE (reference sequence). CDR3 length equals 13 residues. The trim removed 7 bases at V and 7 bases at J, leaving 6 bases unmatched. CDR3 amino acids: CASYDRGVEKLFF. In DNA, the CDR3 is TGTGCCAGCTACGACAGGGGAGTTGAAAAACTGTTTTTT. Full variable domain (outside the CDR3, taken from reference TRBV5-4 and TRBJ1-4): ETGVTQSPTHLIKTRGQQVTLRCSSQSGHNTVSWYQQALGQGPQFIFQYYREEENGRGNFPPRFSGLQFPNYSSELNVNALELDDSALYLCASYDRGVEKLFFGSGTQLSVL.

In this sample, this clone turned up a few times. V gene TRBV4-1 combines with J gene TRBJ1-2; 10 positions agree with TRBD1. Germline CDR1 reads MGHRA; CDR2 reads YSYEKL. The CDR3 runs 15 residues. The V and J ends lost 4 bases and 4 bases, in that order; junction bases with no gene match: 6. CDR3: CASSPGQGYAYGYTF. Written as DNA, the CDR3 is TGCGCCAGCAGCCCGGGACAGGGGTATGCCTATGGCTACACCTTC.

This rearrangement joins TRBV18 to TRBJ2-7, with D perhaps matching TRBD2 (5 bases). Germline loops: CDR1 KGHSH, CDR2 LQKENI. The CDR3 is 15 residues long. V dropped 6 bases and J dropped 7 bases, with 22 bases sitting between them. Written as DNA, the CDR3 is TGTGCCAGCTCCCCGCAGACGGCCTCCCGGGGAGAGCAGTACTTC. Protein sequence: CASSPQTASRGEQYF. The full variable domain, in which reference TRBV18 and TRBJ2-7 provide the parts outside the CDR3, is NAGVMQNPRHLVRRRGQEARLRCSPMKGHSHVYWYRQLPEEGLKFMVYLQKENIIDESGMPKERFSAEFPKEGPSILRIQQVVRGDSAAYFCASSPQTASRGEQYFGPGTRLTVT.